The text below deals with one TCR beta chain. Its antigen is still unknown. The data were taken from a study of shared clonotypes between healthy human individuals. Findings and caveats of the study: How much donors shared clonotypes was expected to be affected by sequencing depth. Clonotypes shared by all four donors outscored non-shared clonotypes in generation probability.

Profiled with immunoSEQ multiplex PCR; TCRdb holds only in-frame clones, not every one. The sample lists around 100,000 clones, 67% seen once, with about 42% in the top ten. CDR3 length: 15 residues. The germline V gene encodes CDR1 MNHEY and CDR2 SMNVEV (reference sequence). Trimming took off 3 bases at V and 1 base at J, with 10 bases between the two ends. CD8 memory merged CD45RO+ with CCR7-negative CD45RA+ TemRA cells. The source material was memory CD8+ T cells sorted from blood. Subset meaning: CD45RO+ cells pooled with CCR7-negative TemRA cells. V gene TRBV27 combines with J gene TRBJ2-1; D is unclear. The TCR comes from a young man in good health. CDR3 nucleotide sequence: TGTGCCAGCAGTTTTGGTTTGGGATCCTACAATGAGCAGTTCTTC. Its protein product is CASSFGLGSYNEQFF.